This TCR beta chain originates from a study of control samples from healthy donors and cancer patients. CDR3 length: 14 residues. V dropped 0 bases and J dropped 4 bases, with 10 bases sitting between them. Germline CDR1 reads SGHTS; CDR2 reads YDEGEE. Sequencing used immunoSEQ multiplex PCR; TCRdb keeps in-frame clones, though not all of them. The profile covers roughly 200,000 clones, with over 85% appearing a single time and approximately 1.5% taken by the ten largest. The chain has TRBV5-8 and TRBJ2-5; maybe TRBD2 (5 bases). The receptor was derived from a man between 18 and 35 years old in good health. The sample comprised blood. For the CDR3, the DNA is TGTGCCAGCAGCTTGGTGCTAGCAGGAGAGACCCAGTACTTC. Amino acids: CASSLVLAGETQYF.